The 4 T cell receptor beta chains given below trace back to one sample, sequenced in a study of blood T cell repertoires in COVID-19. The repertoire was sequenced with immunoSEQ multiplex PCR; TCRdb's copy has only in-frame clones and lacks some. The sample holds under 300,000 clones; 65% to 90% are singletons and the top ten take 15% to 19%. Specimen: PBMCs or T cells enriched from blood (not recorded which). The receptors here all came from a man aged 18 to 29 who had recovered from COVID-19.

This chain connects TRBV5-4 to TRBJ2-7; 7 bases line up with TRBD1. Germline V lookup: CDR1 SGHNT, CDR2 YYREEE (reference sequence). The length of the CDR3 is 14 residues. V lost 3 bases to trimming and J lost 0 bases; unmatched junction nucleotides: 3. The DNA of the CDR3 is TGTGCCAGCAGCTCTAGGACAGGCTCCTACGAGCAGTACTTC. Its translation is CASSSRTGSYEQYF.

The rearrangement links TRBV28 to TRBJ1-6; D unresolved. The ends were cut back, 7 bases at V and 0 bases at J, with 13 bases in the middle. The CDR3 consists of 16 residues. Looked up from germline, CDR1 is MDHEN and CDR2 is SYDVKM. CDR3 sequence (DNA): TGTGCCAGCAAGCGGGGATGGAGCTCCTATAATTCACCCCTCCACTTT. Its protein product is CASKRGWSSYNSPLHF. Full variable domain (missing parts from reference TRBV28 and TRBJ1-6): DVKVTQSSRYLVKRTGEKVFLECVQDMDHENMFWYRQDPGLGLRLIYFSYDVKMKEKGDIPEGYSVSREKKERFSLILESASTNQTSMYLCASKRGWSSYNSPLHFGNGTRLTVT.

J is TRBJ2-3 and V is TRBV7-2; 7 positions agree with TRBD2. This CDR3 spans 14 amino acids. Germline V gene sequence: CDR1 SGHTA, CDR2 FQGNSA. J was trimmed by 1 base and V by 5 bases; bases with no gene match: 3. CDR3 coding DNA: TGTGCCAGCAGCCCCAGCGGGGGCACAGATACGCAGTATTTT. Its translation: CASSPSGGTDTQYF.

The chain couples TRBV5-5 to TRBJ1-5; no reliable D call. V lost 4 bases to trimming and J lost 0 bases, with 11 bases between them. Germline loops: CDR1 SGHKS, CDR2 YYEKEE (reference sequence). The length of the CDR3 is 15 residues. The CDR3 region has the DNA TGTGCCAGCAGCCCGGCGGGCATTAGCAATCAGCCCCAGCATTTT. Protein product: CASSPAGISNQPQHF. The whole variable domain, filled in from reference TRBV5-5 and TRBJ1-5, reads DAGVTQSPTHLIKTRGQQVTLRCSPISGHKSVSWYQQVLGQGPQFIFQYYEKEERGRGNFPDRFSARQFPNYSSELNVNALLLGDSALYLCASSPAGISNQPQHFGDGTRLSIL.